This paragraph covers one T cell receptor beta chain sequence. Its antigen is not identified. The data were taken from a study of T cell responses to AZD1222 COVID-19 vaccine. Across the study: Second-dose timings of about 4 or about 12 weeks were pooled.

Study-wide results and limits: Clonal diversity may have been underestimated in mostly white British donors. There were vaccine-associated CD4 TCRs across spike, dominant at 160-218 and 743-854.

The method was immunoSEQ multiplex PCR; TCRdb's version includes in-frame clones alone and lacks a portion of them. The sample records some 120,000 clones, about 90% being singletons. The CDR3 consists of 11 residues. V was clipped by 4 bases and J by 7 bases, with 7 bases between them. The germline gives CDR1 SEHNR, CDR2 FQNEAQ (reference sequence). The sample here was peripheral blood, taken on day 0 of AZD1222 vaccination. The genes are TRBV7-9 and TRBJ1-2; no definite D call. The source of this sequence is an adult in good health. Written as DNA, the CDR3 is TGTGCCAGCAGCTGGCGGAGTGGCTACACCTTC. Its translation is CASSWRSGYTF.